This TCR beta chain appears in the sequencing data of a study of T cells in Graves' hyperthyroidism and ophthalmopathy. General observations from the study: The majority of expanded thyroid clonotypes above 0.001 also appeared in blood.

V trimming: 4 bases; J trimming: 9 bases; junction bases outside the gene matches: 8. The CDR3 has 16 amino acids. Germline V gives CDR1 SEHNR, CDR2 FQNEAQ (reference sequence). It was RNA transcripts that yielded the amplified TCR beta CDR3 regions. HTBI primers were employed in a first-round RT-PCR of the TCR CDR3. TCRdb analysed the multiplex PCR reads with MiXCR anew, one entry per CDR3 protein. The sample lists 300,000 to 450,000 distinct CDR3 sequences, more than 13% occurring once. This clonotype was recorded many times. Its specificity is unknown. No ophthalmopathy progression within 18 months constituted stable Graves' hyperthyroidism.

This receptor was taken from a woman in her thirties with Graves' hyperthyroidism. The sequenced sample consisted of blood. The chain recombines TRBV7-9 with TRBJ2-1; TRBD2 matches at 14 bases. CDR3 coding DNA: TGTGCCAGCAGCTACGAGGGACTAGCGGGAGAGGCTGAGCAGTTCTTC. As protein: CASSYEGLAGEAEQFF.